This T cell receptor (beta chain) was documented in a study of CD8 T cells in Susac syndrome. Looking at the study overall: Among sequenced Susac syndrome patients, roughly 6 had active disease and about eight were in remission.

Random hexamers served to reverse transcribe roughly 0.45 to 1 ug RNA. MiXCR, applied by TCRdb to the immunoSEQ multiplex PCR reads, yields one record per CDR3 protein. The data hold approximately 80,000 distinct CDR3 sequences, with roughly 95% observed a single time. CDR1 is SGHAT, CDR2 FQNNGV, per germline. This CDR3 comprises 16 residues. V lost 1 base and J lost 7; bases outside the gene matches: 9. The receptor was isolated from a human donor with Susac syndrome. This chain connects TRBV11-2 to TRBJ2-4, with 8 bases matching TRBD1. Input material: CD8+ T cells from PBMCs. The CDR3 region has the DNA TGTGCCAGCAGCTTAGCCCGGACAGGGTTAGGGAACATTCAGTACTTC. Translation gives CASSLARTGLGNIQYF.